This entry concerns a single T cell receptor beta chain. The data derive from a study of blood T cell repertoires in COVID-19. About the study: Some COVID-19 samples were acute and others convalescent; all came from the United States, Italy and Spain. PBMCs, B-cell-depleted T cells, or T cells were the source of the cDNA or gDNA that made up the material.

Per the original methods: Researchers report that nucleated cell counts were estimated from reference gene primer amplification. TCRdb's table, derived via immunoSEQ multiplex PCR, lists solely in-frame clones and lacks some. Clonal size and the V and J genes are those of that table, whereas D and trimming came from the DNA. The sample carries approximately 120,000 clones, approximately 90% recorded once. Germline-derived CDR1 and CDR2 are SGHTS and YDEGEE. This CDR3 spans 13 amino acids. V was cut by 4 bases and J by 4 bases, with 11 bases left in between. The chain couples TRBV5-8 to TRBJ1-1; D unresolved. The source of this sequence is a human donor in a cohort sampled during active COVID-19. Sequencing was done on a sample of peripheral blood. The CDR3 protein is CASSATGFTEAFF. In nucleotides, the CDR3 is TGTGCCAGCAGCGCGACGGGTTTCACTGAAGCTTTCTTT.